Below are 3 T cell receptor beta chains sequenced from a single sample in a study of T-cell memory formation after mild COVID-19. TCRdb reanalysed the 5' RACE reads using MiXCR and keeps one entry per CDR3 protein. The repertoire holds some 150,000 distinct CDR3 sequences, with 19% as singletons. The sample taken for sequencing was PBMCs or a T cell subset sorted from them (not recorded which). The receptors shown here come from an adult woman who had mild COVID-19 (a few samples of this study predate the infection). Cell type and time point are not known.

The V call is TRBV12-3 or TRBV12-4, the J call TRBJ2-1, with D hard to call. V dropped 3 bases and J dropped 4 bases, with 7 bases sitting between them. The CDR3 totals 13 residues. CDR3: CASSLARYNEQFF. DNA for the CDR3: TGTGCCAGCAGTTTGGCCAGGTACAATGAGCAGTTCTTC.

This chain links TRBV7-6 with TRBJ2-5, with 11 bases matching TRBD1. This CDR3 region has 16 residues. J gave up 4 bases and V 4 bases, and 8 bases lay outside the gene matches. CDR1 and CDR2 (germline): SGHVS, FNYEAQ. The CDR3 is CASSSRTGGGGETQYF. For the CDR3, the DNA is TGTGCCAGCAGCTCTAGGACAGGGGGCGGTGGAGAGACCCAGTACTTC.

The chain has TRBV10-3 and TRBJ1-1, with a tentative D call TRBD1 (6 bases). Germline loops: CDR1 ENHRY, CDR2 SYGVKD. The CDR3 is 13 residues long. V gave up 9 bases and J gave up 3 bases, with 14 bases separating them. DNA for the CDR3: TGTGCCATTGAAGGGGGGACCTACACTGAAGCTTTCTTT. Residues: CAIEGGTYTEAFF.